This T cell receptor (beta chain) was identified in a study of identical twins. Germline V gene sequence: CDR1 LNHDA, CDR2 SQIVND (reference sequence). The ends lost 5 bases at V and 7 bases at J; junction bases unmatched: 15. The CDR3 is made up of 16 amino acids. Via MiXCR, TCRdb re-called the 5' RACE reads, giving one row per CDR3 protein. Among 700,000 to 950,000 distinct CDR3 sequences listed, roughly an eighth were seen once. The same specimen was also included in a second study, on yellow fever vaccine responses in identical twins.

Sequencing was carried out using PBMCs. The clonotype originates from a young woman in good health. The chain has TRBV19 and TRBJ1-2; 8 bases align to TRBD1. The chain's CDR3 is CASSHSQGADRGGYTF. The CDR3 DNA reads TGTGCCAGTAGTCACAGCCAGGGGGCCGACAGGGGTGGCTACACCTTC.